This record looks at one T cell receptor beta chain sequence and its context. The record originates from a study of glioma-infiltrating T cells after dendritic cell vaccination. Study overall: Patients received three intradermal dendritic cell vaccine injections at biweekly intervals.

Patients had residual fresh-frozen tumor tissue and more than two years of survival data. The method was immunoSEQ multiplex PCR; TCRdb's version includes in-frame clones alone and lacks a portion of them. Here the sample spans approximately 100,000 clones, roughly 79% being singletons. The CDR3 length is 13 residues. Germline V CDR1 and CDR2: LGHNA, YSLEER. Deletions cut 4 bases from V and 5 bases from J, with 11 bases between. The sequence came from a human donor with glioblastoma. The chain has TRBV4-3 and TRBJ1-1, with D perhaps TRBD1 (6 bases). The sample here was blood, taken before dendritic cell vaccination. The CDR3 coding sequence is TGCGCCAGCAGCCGGGCAGGGGAGACTGAAGCTTTCTTT. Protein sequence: CASSRAGETEAFF.